The 21 T cell receptor beta chains listed next were all sequenced from one sample in a study of T cell repertoires in cytomegalovirus infection. Their cognate antigens are unknown. TCRdb re-analysed the reads in MiXCR, keeping a single row per CDR3 protein. The data contain more than 45,000 distinct CDR3 sequences, more than 15% of them singletons. This specimen consisted of CD8+ T cells from cultured PBMCs, obtained from culture after CMV antigen stimulation. These TCRs come from a human donor in good health (CMV status not recorded). Some clones in this sample may be carry-over from other donors' samples.

The chain joins TRBV7-6 to TRBJ1-1; D ambiguous. The CDR3 is made up of 14 amino acids. V was shortened by 1 base and J by 2 bases, with 8 bases between the two germline ends. Germline V gives CDR1 SGHVS, CDR2 FNYEAQ. The CDR3, as DNA: TGTGCCAGCAGCTTAGAACAGATTAACACTGAAGCTTTCTTT. This codes for CASSLEQINTEAFF.

Notes on this clonotype: A single base separates this from a much larger clone, so it may be a read error. This rearrangement joins TRBV6-2 or TRBV6-3 to TRBJ2-1; maybe TRBD2 (5 bases). V was pared by 8 bases and J by 5 bases, with 16 bases between. Germline values: CDR1 MNHEY, CDR2 SVGEGT. There are 14 residues in the CDR3. As DNA, the CDR3 is TGTGCCAGCCATCTAGAGGGAGTGAACAATGAGCAGTTCTTC. The encoded protein is CASHLEGVNNEQFF.

This rearrangement joins TRBV7-6 to TRBJ2-1; maybe TRBD2 (5 bases). Germline CDR1 is SGHVS and CDR2 is FNYEAQ. Trimming removed 5 bases at V and 1 base at J, with 12 bases between. The CDR3 is 15 amino acids. The CDR3 DNA is TGTGCCAGCAGCCCCGGCCGGGGTTCCTACAATGAGCAGTTCTTC. As protein: CASSPGRGSYNEQFF.

This chain uses TRBV6-5 with TRBJ1-6, with D possibly being TRBD1 (6 bases). The CDR3 consists of 14 residues. Trimming shortened V by 5 bases and J by 9 bases, and 14 bases separated the two germline ends. Germline V gene data show CDR1 as MNHEY and CDR2 as SVGAGI. The CDR3 DNA follows: TGTGCCAGCAGTCCGACAGGACGGAGTTCACCCCTCCACTTT. This codes for CASSPTGRSSPLHF.

This clonotype was counted between two and nine times. The V call is TRBV3-1, the J call TRBJ2-7; no clear D. There are 15 residues in the CDR3. Per the germline V gene, CDR1 is LGHDT and CDR2 is YNNKEL (reference sequence). V was cut by 1 base and J by 0 bases, with 10 bases left in between. The CDR3 loop reads CASSQGVSTSYEQYF. CDR3 nucleotides: TGTGCCAGCAGCCAAGGGGTCAGTACCTCCTACGAGCAGTACTTC.

This clonotype was detected only a few times. This chain joins TRBV27 and TRBJ2-7, with D unclear. Germline values: CDR1 MNHEY, CDR2 SMNVEV (reference sequence). CDR3 length: 12 residues. V lost 5 bases to trimming and J lost 1 base, with 6 bases between them. CDR3 sequence (DNA): TGTGCCAGCAGTGAAGGATCCTACGAGCAGTACTTC. It specifies CASSEGSYEQYF.

This clonotype has a handful of counts. CDR3 DNA: TGTGCCAGCAGTGGCCGCAGACAGGGGGCTTCCGAGCAGTACTTC. Translating gives CASSGRRQGASEQYF. This chain links TRBV12-3 or TRBV12-4 with TRBJ2-7, with TRBD1 matching over 10 bases. V lost 5 bases to trimming and J lost 6 bases; unmatched junction nucleotides: 10. The CDR3 consists of 15 residues.

The genes are TRBV4-3 and TRBJ2-1; no clear D gene. The CDR3 totals 16 residues. Per the germline V gene, CDR1 is LGHNA and CDR2 is YSLEER. V was shortened by 1 base and J by 2 bases, with 12 bases between the two germline ends. CDR3 region: CASSQVSARAYNEQFF. DNA for the CDR3: TGCGCCAGCAGCCAAGTAAGCGCCAGAGCCTACAATGAGCAGTTCTTC.

This chain uses TRBV7-9 with TRBJ2-1, with TRBD1 identical over 9 bases. Germline V gene data show CDR1 as SEHNR and CDR2 as FQNEAQ (reference sequence). Losses at the gene ends were 5 bases for V and 6 bases for J; bases not matched to a gene: 20. This CDR3 is 19 amino acids long. This CDR3 reads CASSPHPGQGPGAANEQFF. Here the CDR3 DNA reads TGTGCCAGCAGCCCCCACCCGGGACAGGGTCCGGGGGCTGCCAATGAGCAGTTCTTC.

This clonotype was detected many times. The chain uses TRBV7-2 and TRBJ1-5, with 9 bases aligning to TRBD1. The CDR3 covers 22 residues. Germline CDR1 SGHTA, CDR2 FQGNSA. V was pared by 3 bases and J by 0 bases, with 21 bases of the junction left unmatched. The CDR3 loop reads CASSFLDRGASPPHYSNQPQHF. As DNA, the CDR3 is TGTGCCAGCAGCTTCTTGGACAGGGGAGCCTCCCCACCGCATTATAGCAATCAGCCCCAGCATTTT.

This clonotype occurred a few times. This chain's CDR3 is CASRPQGSQPQHF. The CDR3 region has the DNA TGTGCCAGCAGGCCACAGGGAAGTCAGCCCCAGCATTTT. This chain links TRBV12-3 or TRBV12-4 with TRBJ1-5, with TRBD1 as a possible D gene (6 bases). V was trimmed by 6 bases and J by 6 bases, leaving 12 bases between them. This CDR3 is built from 13 residues.

The rearrangement joins TRBV12-3 or TRBV12-4 to TRBJ2-7; D might be TRBD2 (6 bases). The CDR3 spans 13 residues. V lost 3 bases to trimming and J lost 3 bases, with 9 bases between them. The DNA of the CDR3 is TGTGCCAGCAGTTTTAGCGGTTTCTACGAGCAGTACTTC. Its protein is CASSFSGFYEQYF.

The chain couples TRBV7-2 to TRBJ2-1; 15 bases are a match to TRBD2. Germline-derived CDR1 and CDR2 are SGHTA and FQGNSA. The CDR3 runs to 15 residues. Trimming removed 4 bases from V and 6 bases from J; junction bases left unmatched: 1. CDR3 protein: CASSWTSGRANEQFF. In nucleotides, the CDR3 is TGTGCCAGCAGCTGGACTAGCGGGAGGGCCAATGAGCAGTTCTTC.

DNA for the CDR3: TGCGCCAGCAGCTTGGGCCGACAGCAAACTAATGAAAAACTGTTTTTT. Its translation: CASSLGRQQTNEKLFF. The V call is TRBV5-1, the J call TRBJ1-4; weak D call: TRBD1 (5 bases). The CDR3 contains 16 residues. V shed 0 bases and J shed 1 base, with 10 bases lying between them. CDR1 and CDR2 from the germline V gene are SGHRS and YFSETQ.

This clonotype was seen a handful of times. This chain connects TRBV7-2 to TRBJ2-7; TRBD2 matches 7 bases. The CDR3 totals 15 residues. CDR1 and CDR2 (germline): SGHTA, FQGNSA. After removal of 5 bases from V and 0 bases from J, the junction contained 7 bases not matched to a gene. CDR3 nucleotide sequence: TGTGCCAGCAGCCTGGAGAGGGACTACTCCTACGAGCAGTACTTC. Translation: CASSLERDYSYEQYF. The full variable domain, in which reference TRBV7-2 and TRBJ2-7 provide the parts outside the CDR3, is GAGVSQSPSNKVTEKGKDVELRCDPISGHTALYWYRQSLGQGLEFLIYFQGNSAPDKSGLPSDRFSAERTGGSVSTLTIQRTQQEDSAVYLCASSLERDYSYEQYFGPGTRLTVT.

This clonotype has a handful of counts. This chain uses TRBV7-9 with TRBJ1-1; weak D call: TRBD1 (5 bases). The germline V gene encodes CDR1 SEHNR and CDR2 FQNEAQ (reference sequence). There are 17 residues in the CDR3. Between the trimmed V and J ends, which lost 1 base and 6 bases, there was a span of 21 bases. The CDR3 here is CASSLGGFRRGSAEAFF. In DNA form, the CDR3 reads TGTGCCAGCAGCTTAGGGGGTTTTAGGAGGGGTAGTGCTGAAGCTTTCTTT.

There are a few counts of this clonotype. This chain uses TRBV7-3 with TRBJ2-1; D is ambiguous. Deletions cut 0 bases from V and 3 bases from J, with 6 bases between. Per germline, CDR1 SGHTA and CDR2 FQGTGA. The CDR3 is 14 amino acids. As DNA, the CDR3 is TGTGCCAGCAGCTTAACTGGCGGCTACAATGAGCAGTTCTTC. Protein: CASSLTGGYNEQFF.

The rearrangement joins TRBV6-1 to TRBJ2-5, with D perhaps matching TRBD2 (6 bases). The length of the CDR3 is 14 residues. The V end was cut by 3 bases, the J end by 1 base, with 9 bases between. Germline CDR1 MNHNS, CDR2 SASEGT. DNA of the CDR3: TGTGCCAGCAGTGAGACCGGGGGCCAAGAGACCCAGTACTTC. Translation gives CASSETGGQETQYF.

This clonotype was counted only a few times. The chain is built from TRBV11-2 and TRBJ1-1, with D unresolved. The CDR3 runs 12 residues. The V end lost 5 bases, the J end lost 1 base, and 5 bases lay between the germline ends. CDR1 is SGHAT, CDR2 FQNNGV, per germline. CDR3 region: CASSPSNTEAFF. The CDR3 DNA is TGTGCCAGCAGCCCTTCGAACACTGAAGCTTTCTTT.

This chain connects TRBV7-9 to TRBJ1-1, with TRBD1 matching 8 bases. Germline V gene sequence: CDR1 SEHNR, CDR2 FQNEAQ (reference sequence). J was trimmed by 5 bases and V by 3 bases; bases with no gene match: 8. CDR3 length: 15 amino acids. The CDR3 loop is CASSFQRTGPTEAFF. CDR3 bases: TGTGCCAGCAGCTTTCAGAGGACAGGGCCGACTGAAGCTTTCTTT.

Here the CDR3 reads CASSYEGTPYGYTF. The CDR3 DNA reads as TGTGCCAGCAGTTACGAAGGGACACCGTATGGCTACACCTTC. The chain links TRBV6-2 or TRBV6-3 to TRBJ1-2; tentative D call: TRBD1 (6 bases). The germline CDR1 and CDR2 sequences are MNHEY and SVGEGT. CDR3 size: 14 residues. Trimming shortened V by 2 bases and J by 5 bases, and 12 bases separated the two germline ends.